Below, 29 T cell receptor beta chains from the same sample are listed, as sequenced in a study of blood T cell repertoires in COVID-19. Method: immunoSEQ multiplex PCR; TCRdb's copy keeps in-frame clones and lacks some. The table lists about 80,000 clones, 65% to 85% of them singletons. Sequencing input: peripheral blood. The receptors derive from an older man with active or convalescent COVID-19.

This chain's CDR3 is CASSLGSLAKNIQYF. Here the CDR3 DNA reads TGTGCCAGCAGTCTCGGGAGCCTAGCCAAAAACATTCAGTACTTC. This chain connects TRBV28 to TRBJ2-4; D perhaps matches TRBD2 (6 bases). With 5 bases removed from V and 0 bases from J, the gap between germline ends came to 11 bases. The CDR3 is made up of 15 amino acids. Germline lookup yields CDR1 MDHEN and CDR2 SYDVKM. Drawing the rest from reference TRBV28 and TRBJ2-4, the complete variable domain is DVKVTQSSRYLVKRTGEKVFLECVQDMDHENMFWYRQDPGLGLRLIYFSYDVKMKEKGDIPEGYSVSREKKERFSLILESASTNQTSMYLCASSLGSLAKNIQYFGAGTRLSVL.

The CDR3 DNA reads as TGTGCCAGCTCACCACCTCTAGCGTCGGGTCCAAAGACCCAGTACTTC. It specifies CASSPPLASGPKTQYF. The chain carries TRBV18 and TRBJ2-5, with a weak D call TRBD2 (6 bases). This CDR3 has 16 residues. V was cut by 0 bases and J by 6 bases, with 17 bases left in between. Germline values: CDR1 KGHSH, CDR2 LQKENI.

J is TRBJ1-2 and V is TRBV19; D might be TRBD1 (6 bases). The ends were cut back, 5 bases at V and 4 bases at J, with 14 bases in the middle. Germline-derived CDR1 and CDR2 are LNHDA and SQIVND (reference sequence). The CDR3 covers 14 residues. For the CDR3, the DNA is TGTGCCAGTAGTCCCCGACAGGAACTCTATGGCTACACCTTC. It codes for CASSPRQELYGYTF.

V and J are TRBV28 and TRBJ2-1; D is possibly TRBD1 (6 bases). The V end was cut by 6 bases, the J end by 10 bases, with 19 bases between. This CDR3 has 14 residues. CDR1 MDHEN and CDR2 SYDVKM come from the germline V gene. Here the CDR3 reads CASSQARGSREQFF. Here the CDR3 DNA reads TGTGCCAGCAGCCAAGCGAGGGGGTCAAGGGAGCAGTTCTTC. Filled out from reference TRBV28 and TRBJ2-1, the complete variable domain reads DVKVTQSSRYLVKRTGEKVFLECVQDMDHENMFWYRQDPGLGLRLIYFSYDVKMKEKGDIPEGYSVSREKKERFSLILESASTNQTSMYLCASSQARGSREQFFGPGTRLTVL.

The rearrangement links TRBV7-6 to TRBJ2-3; 9 bases are a match to TRBD2. This CDR3 has 17 residues. V trimming: 7 bases; J trimming: 2 bases; junction bases outside the gene matches: 13. Germline CDR1 and CDR2: SGHVS and FNYEAQ. The CDR3 sequence: CASTLGVGLANTDTQYF. In DNA, the CDR3 is TGTGCCAGCACCTTGGGGGTTGGACTAGCGAACACAGATACGCAGTATTTT.

J is TRBJ2-3 and V is TRBV30; 7 positions match TRBD2. The V and J ends lost 5 bases and 6 bases, in that order; junction bases with no gene match: 11. There are 14 residues in the CDR3. Germline V gene lookup returns CDR1 GTSNPN and CDR2 SVGIG (reference sequence). The CDR3 region is CAWGRGSGTDTQYF. The CDR3 nucleotides read TGTGCCTGGGGGAGGGGAAGCGGGACCGATACGCAGTATTTT.

V usage is TRBV5-4 and J usage is TRBJ2-7; TRBD2 might be the D (7 bases). V was clipped by 4 bases and J by 2 bases, with 16 bases between them. This CDR3 is 15 amino acids long. Germline lookup yields CDR1 SGHNT and CDR2 YYREEE (reference sequence). CDR3 coding DNA: TGTGCCAGCAGCCCGAGGGGGGGGACTACCTACGAGCAGTACTTC. This gives the protein CASSPRGGTTYEQYF.

The V call is TRBV3-1 (or the pseudogene TRBV3-2), the J call TRBJ2-2; TRBD2 is a possible D gene (6 bases). The V gene's germline CDR1 is LGHDT and CDR2 YNNKEL (reference sequence). The CDR3 contains 15 residues. V gave up 1 base and J gave up 6 bases, with 12 bases separating them. In DNA, the CDR3 is TGTGCCAGCAGCCAAGGAGGGACTCGTGCCGGGGAGCTGTTTTTT. Encoded protein: CASSQGGTRAGELFF.

The chain uses TRBV12-3 or TRBV12-4 and TRBJ1-5; unclear D gene. Trimming left V 4 bases short and J 5 bases short, with 9 bases between. The CDR3 is made up of 13 amino acids. The CDR3 here is CASSSGVYQPQHF. CDR3 bases: TGTGCCAGCAGTTCCGGGGTCTATCAGCCCCAGCATTTT.

The chain uses TRBV7-2 and TRBJ2-5, with a possible D match to TRBD2 (7 bases). Trimming took off 0 bases at V and 7 bases at J, with 18 bases between the two ends. CDR1 is SGHTA, CDR2 FQGNSA, per germline. The CDR3 length is 16 residues. CDR3 in amino acids: CASSLAGAGRVATQYF. In DNA, the CDR3 is TGTGCCAGCAGCTTAGCGGGGGCAGGGAGGGTGGCGACCCAGTACTTC.

This clone showed up just a few times. The chain links TRBV5-1 to TRBJ2-2; maybe TRBD1 (8 bases). Germline loops: CDR1 SGHRS, CDR2 YFSETQ. V was trimmed by 4 bases and J by 5 bases, leaving 18 bases between them. This CDR3 contains 16 residues. CDR3 in DNA: TGCGCCAGCAGCCCCCTCGGACAGGGAGGGACCGGGGAGCTGTTTTTT. Amino acids: CASSPLGQGGTGELFF.

As to this clone: This same CDR3 is encoded by further DNA sequences in the sample. This chain links TRBV19 with TRBJ1-2; 7 positions match TRBD1. This CDR3 has 14 amino acids. Germline V CDR1 and CDR2: LNHDA, SQIVND (reference sequence). Unmatched junction bases numbered 1, after V lost 2 bases and J lost 1 base. As DNA, the CDR3 is TGTGCCAGTAGTATAACAGGGGTTAACTATGGCTACACCTTC. It is translated as CASSITGVNYGYTF.

The chain has TRBV3-1 (or the pseudogene TRBV3-2) and TRBJ2-1; 10 positions agree with TRBD1. Losses at the gene ends were 4 bases for V and 9 bases for J; bases not matched to a gene: 9. CDR1 is LGHDT and CDR2 is YNNKEL in the germline V gene (reference sequence). The CDR3 is made up of 15 amino acids. The CDR3 protein is CASSPRTGGQSEQFF. The CDR3, as DNA: TGTGCCAGCAGCCCCCGGACAGGGGGTCAAAGTGAGCAGTTCTTC.

The rearrangement joins TRBV18 to TRBJ1-1; a weak D match, TRBD1 (5 bases). Trimming removed 6 bases at V and 1 base at J, with 15 bases between. Germline V gene data show CDR1 as KGHSH and CDR2 as LQKENI. The CDR3 runs 15 residues. DNA of the CDR3: TGTGCCAGCTCCCTTAACAGGCGTAGGAACACTGAAGCTTTCTTT. Translation: CASSLNRRRNTEAFF.

The CDR3 DNA reads TGCGCCAGCAGCCTTGGGAGGACAGGGACTGGGTTCGAAGCTTTCTTT. Translation: CASSLGRTGTGFEAFF. V usage is TRBV5-1 and J usage is TRBJ1-1; 8 bases map to TRBD1. After removal of 4 bases from V and 8 bases from J, the junction contained 16 bases not matched to a gene. The germline CDR1 and CDR2 sequences are SGHRS and YFSETQ. This CDR3 spans 16 amino acids. Drawing the rest from reference TRBV5-1 and TRBJ1-1, the complete variable domain is KAGVTQTPRYLIKTRGQQVTLSCSPISGHRSVSWYQQTPGQGLQFLFEYFSETQRNKGNFPGRFSGRQFSNSRSEMNVSTLELGDSALYLCASSLGRTGTGFEAFFGQGTRLTVV.

This CDR3 reads CASSRLAVQTYEQYF. The CDR3 DNA reads TGTGCCAGCAGTCGTCTAGCGGTCCAGACCTACGAGCAGTACTTC. The V and J genes are TRBV6-2 or TRBV6-3 and TRBJ2-7; 7 bases map to TRBD2. Trimming at V came to 5 bases and at J to 2 bases, leaving 9 bases not matched to a gene. Germline V lookup: CDR1 MNHEY, CDR2 SVGEGT. This CDR3 has 15 amino acids.

The chain employs TRBV5-8 and TRBJ2-3, with D maybe TRBD1 (6 bases). With 0 bases removed from V and 4 bases from J, the gap between germline ends came to 9 bases. The germline V gene has CDR1 SGHTS and CDR2 YDEGEE. This CDR3 contains 14 residues. In DNA form, the CDR3 reads TGTGCCAGCAGCTTGGGACAGGCCCCAGATACGCAGTATTTT. Amino acids: CASSLGQAPDTQYF. The variable domain in full, with the rest retrieved from reference TRBV5-8 and TRBJ2-3, is EAGVTQSPTHLIKTRGQQATLRCSPISGHTSVYWYQQALGLGLQFLLWYDEGEERNRGNFPPRFSGRQFPNYSSELNVNALELEDSALYLCASSLGQAPDTQYFGPGTRLTVL.

The V call is TRBV19, the J call TRBJ1-2; D possibly corresponds to TRBD1 (5 bases). The V end was cut by 1 base, the J end by 0 bases, with 9 bases between. Germline-derived CDR1 and CDR2 are LNHDA and SQIVND (reference sequence). This CDR3 spans 15 amino acids. The CDR3 nucleotides are TGTGCCAGTAGTATAGCCGACAGACCTAACTATGGCTACACCTTC. Translation: CASSIADRPNYGYTF.

This chain connects TRBV28 to TRBJ1-5; D perhaps matches TRBD1 (5 bases). Looked up from germline, CDR1 is MDHEN and CDR2 is SYDVKM. The V end lost 2 bases, the J end lost 3 bases, and 8 bases lay between the germline ends. The CDR3 length is 14 residues. The CDR3 reads CASSLGQDNQPQHF. The CDR3 nucleotides read TGTGCCAGCAGTTTAGGACAAGACAATCAGCCCCAGCATTTT.

V and J are TRBV7-7 and TRBJ2-7; 9 bases are shared with TRBD1. This CDR3 contains 15 residues. V lost 1 base to trimming and J lost 5 bases; unmatched junction nucleotides: 6. Germline V gene sequence: CDR1 SSHAT, CDR2 FNYEAQ (reference sequence). As DNA, the CDR3 is TGTGCCAGCAGCTTAGGAGGGACAGGGAGCCACGAGCAGTACTTC. It encodes CASSLGGTGSHEQYF.

CDR3 sequence reads: CASTFQGTGKETQYF. CDR3 bases: TGCGCCAGCACCTTTCAGGGGACAGGGAAAGAGACCCAGTACTTC. The rearrangement links TRBV5-1 to TRBJ2-5; 9 bases are a match to TRBD1. The V and J ends lost 6 bases and 3 bases, in that order; junction bases with no gene match: 9. The CDR3 spans 15 residues. Per the germline V gene, CDR1 is SGHRS and CDR2 is YFSETQ.

J is TRBJ1-2 and V is TRBV12-3 or TRBV12-4; D unclear. The CDR3 has 13 residues. V lost 7 bases and J lost 9, with 18 bases in between. CDR3 loop: CASNDDRPGSYTF. Here the CDR3 DNA reads TGTGCCAGCAACGACGACCGACCCGGGAGCTACACCTTC.

The chain links TRBV21-1 to TRBJ2-1; TRBD2, as called in the table, went unchecked against the DNA. TRBV21-1 is reported as a pseudogene. The CDR3 consists of 18 residues. CDR3 sequence: CASSKVKRGARGYNEQFF. In DNA, the CDR3 is TGTGCCAGCAGCAAAGTCAAACGGGGGGCTAGGGGGTACAATGAGCAGTTCTTC.

The chain is built from TRBV28 and TRBJ2-5; TRBD2 matches at 10 bases. Germline V CDR1 and CDR2: MDHEN, SYDVKM. The J segment lost 4 bases and the V segment lost 5 bases, leaving 13 bases of the junction unmatched. This CDR3 is built from 17 residues. The CDR3 loop is CASSEAGLAGDLETQYF. The CDR3 DNA reads TGTGCCAGCAGTGAGGCCGGGCTAGCGGGAGACTTAGAGACCCAGTACTTC.

CDR3 DNA sequence: TGTGCCAGCAGACGGGACATTAAGTCACCCCTCCACTTT. Protein product: CASRRDIKSPLHF. The chain employs TRBV7-2 and TRBJ1-6; weak D call: TRBD1 (6 bases). Germline V lookup: CDR1 SGHTA, CDR2 FQGNSA. Trimming cost V 6 bases and J 10 bases, with 13 bases left between them. The CDR3 covers 13 residues.

This clone showed up just a few times. This chain uses TRBV4-1 with TRBJ2-7; the match to TRBD2 covers 7 bases. V dropped 0 bases and J dropped 2; count of bases not matched to a gene: 7. The CDR3 runs to 16 residues. Germline V lookup: CDR1 MGHRA, CDR2 YSYEKL. CDR3 sequence: CASSQELALRTYEQYF. In DNA, the CDR3 is TGCGCCAGCAGCCAAGAACTAGCGCTACGCACCTACGAGCAGTACTTC.

This chain connects TRBV2 to TRBJ1-5; 8 positions agree with TRBD1. The germline V gene encodes CDR1 SNHLY and CDR2 FYNNEI. The CDR3 is made up of 15 amino acids. V lost 7 bases and J lost 2; bases outside the gene matches: 7. This CDR3 reads CASNGQGLGNQPQHF. The CDR3 DNA reads TGTGCCAGCAATGGACAGGGTTTGGGCAATCAGCCCCAGCATTTT. The variable domain in full, completed from reference TRBV2 and TRBJ1-5, reads EPEVTQTPSHQVTQMGQEVILRCVPISNHLYFYWYRQILGQKVEFLVSFYNNEISEKSEIFDDQFSVERPDGSNFTLKIRSTKLEDSAMYFCASNGQGLGNQPQHFGDGTRLSIL.

The V call is TRBV30, the J call TRBJ1-3; D perhaps matches TRBD1 (6 bases). CDR1 is GTSNPN, CDR2 SVGIG, per germline (reference sequence). This CDR3 has 14 amino acids. The ends were cut back, 4 bases at V and 0 bases at J, with 10 bases in the middle. The CDR3 nucleotides are TGTGCCTGGAAGGGGGGGGTCTCTGGAAACACCATATATTTT. It translates to CAWKGGVSGNTIYF.

The V and J genes are TRBV6-5 and TRBJ1-1; unclear D gene. The CDR3 loop spans 13 amino acids. Trimming pared 4 bases from V and 5 bases from J, leaving 11 bases between. CDR1 is MNHEY and CDR2 is SVGAGI in the germline V gene. The CDR3 DNA reads as TGTGCCAGCAGTTCTGAGGGATTTACTGAAGCTTTCTTT. Amino acids: CASSSEGFTEAFF.